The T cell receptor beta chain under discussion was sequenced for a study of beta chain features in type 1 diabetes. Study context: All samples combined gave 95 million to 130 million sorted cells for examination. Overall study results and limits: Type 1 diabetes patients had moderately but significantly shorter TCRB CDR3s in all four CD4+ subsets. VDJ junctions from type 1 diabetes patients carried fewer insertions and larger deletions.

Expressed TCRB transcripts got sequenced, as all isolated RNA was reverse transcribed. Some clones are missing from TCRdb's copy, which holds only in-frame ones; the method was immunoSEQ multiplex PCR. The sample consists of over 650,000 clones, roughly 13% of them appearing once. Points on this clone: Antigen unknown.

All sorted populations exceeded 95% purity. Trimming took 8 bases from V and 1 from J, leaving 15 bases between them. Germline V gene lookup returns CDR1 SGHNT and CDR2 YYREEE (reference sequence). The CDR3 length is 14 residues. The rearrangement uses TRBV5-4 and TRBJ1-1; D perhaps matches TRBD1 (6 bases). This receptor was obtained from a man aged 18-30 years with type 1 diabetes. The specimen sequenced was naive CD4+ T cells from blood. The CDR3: CASGPGHSNTEAFF. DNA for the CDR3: TGTGCCAGTGGACCGGGACACTCGAACACTGAAGCTTTCTTT.